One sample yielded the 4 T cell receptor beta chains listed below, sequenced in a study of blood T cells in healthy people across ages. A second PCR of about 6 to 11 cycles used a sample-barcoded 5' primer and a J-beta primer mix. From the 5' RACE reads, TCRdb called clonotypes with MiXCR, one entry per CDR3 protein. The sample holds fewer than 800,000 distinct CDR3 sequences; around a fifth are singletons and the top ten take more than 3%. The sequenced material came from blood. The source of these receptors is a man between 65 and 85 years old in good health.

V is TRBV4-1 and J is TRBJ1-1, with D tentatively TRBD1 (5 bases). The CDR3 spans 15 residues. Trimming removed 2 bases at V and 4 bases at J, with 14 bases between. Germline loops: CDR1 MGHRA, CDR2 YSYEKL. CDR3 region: CASSQYADSRTEAFF. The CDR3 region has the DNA TGCGCCAGCAGCCAATATGCTGACAGCCGCACTGAAGCTTTCTTT.

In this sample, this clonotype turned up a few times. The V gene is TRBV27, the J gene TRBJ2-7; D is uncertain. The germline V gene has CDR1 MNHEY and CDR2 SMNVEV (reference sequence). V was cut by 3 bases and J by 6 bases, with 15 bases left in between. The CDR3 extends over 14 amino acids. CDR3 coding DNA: TGTGCCAGCAGTTTCCTATCATCAGGTAGCGAGCAGTACTTC. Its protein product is CASSFLSSGSEQYF.

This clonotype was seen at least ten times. CDR3 protein: CASSLPNGNEQFF. The CDR3 coding sequence is TGCGCCAGCAGCTTGCCGAACGGGAATGAGCAGTTCTTC. The genes are TRBV5-1 and TRBJ2-1; D is undetermined. Germline V gives CDR1 SGHRS, CDR2 YFSETQ. Trimming took 1 base from V and 7 from J, leaving 9 bases between them. The CDR3 is 13 residues long.

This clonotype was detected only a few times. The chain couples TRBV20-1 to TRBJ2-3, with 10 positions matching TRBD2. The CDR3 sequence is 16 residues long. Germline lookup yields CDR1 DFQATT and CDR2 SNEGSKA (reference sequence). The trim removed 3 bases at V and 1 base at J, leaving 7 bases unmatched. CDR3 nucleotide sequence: TGCAGTGCTAGTCTTAGCGGGAGGAGTCGCACAGATACGCAGTATTTT. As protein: CSASLSGRSRTDTQYF.